This TCR beta chain was documented in a study of blood T cell repertoires in COVID-19. V was clipped by 2 bases and J by 0 bases, with 9 bases between them. CDR1 and CDR2 (germline): SNHLY, FYNNEI. The CDR3 sequence is 15 residues long. Per the authors' pipeline: How many nucleated cells were present was estimated from reference gene primer amplification. The protocol was immunoSEQ multiplex PCR, while the TCRdb copy is restricted to in-frame clones and leaves out a portion. V, J and clone size derive from that table, while D and trimming were established from the DNA sequence. This table holds a few hundred thousand clones, more than 75% found once. It was during active infection that Seattle patients were enrolled and then longitudinally followed.

The sequence was obtained from a woman in her thirties with COVID-19, enrolled during active disease. Sequenced sample: peripheral blood. This chain connects TRBV2 to TRBJ2-3; D perhaps matches TRBD1 (6 bases). CDR3 nucleotide sequence: TGTGCCAGCAGTGAATTCAGGGGTAGCACAGATACGCAGTATTTT. Its protein product is CASSEFRGSTDTQYF.